This T cell receptor (beta chain) was retrieved from a study of neurological immune-mediated disorders. Study results and caveats: Private repertoires in all groups were suggested, as expanded clones shared no CDR3 amino acid sequences across subjects.

From 2 million PBMCs stored at -80 C, the unsorted libraries were generated. Germline values: CDR1 DFQATT, CDR2 SNEGSKA (reference sequence). This CDR3 has 18 residues. V shed 0 bases, J shed 8 bases, and the junction held 15 bases outside the gene matches. A 10-nucleotide random UMI tagged transcripts in template-switch 5'RACE cDNA synthesis. Each sequencing run yielded over 170 million TCR-beta sequences from 15-18 subjects. Using its own MiXCR run on the 5' RACE reads, TCRdb lists one record per CDR3 protein. The sample includes roughly 100,000 distinct CDR3 sequences, around 3.3% of them seen just once. This clonotype was picked up many times. What it recognizes is unknown.

What was sequenced was PBMCs. The clonotype comes from a young woman with multiple sclerosis. The chain links TRBV20-1 to TRBJ1-6, with 8 nucleotides matching TRBD1. CDR3 in amino acids: CSARDELGPGQVDSPLHF. CDR3 nucleotides: TGCAGTGCTAGAGATGAATTGGGGCCGGGACAGGTGGATTCACCCCTCCACTTT.